This is a list of T cell receptor beta chains from one sample in a study of cytomegalovirus exposure and HLA in healthy donors. Generated by immunoSEQ multiplex PCR, the TCRdb table keeps only in-frame clones and is missing some. The sample includes 150,000 to 200,000 clones, roughly 80% of them seen just once. The source material was PBMCs. The receptor source for this set is a man under 40 in good health and CMV-seropositive. Each CDR3 is given with its conserved first and last residue. A D gene is named only where the DNA matches it firmly. The size of a clone is reported for some rows only, either as once, few or many, or as a class for expanded clones.

J gene | clone size | D gene | V gene | CDR3 DNA | CDR3 protein
TRBJ2-3 | few | TRBD2 | TRBV6-5 | TGTGCCAGCAGTAGCACTAGCGGGATCGCAGATACGCAGTATTTT | CASSSTSGIADTQYF
TRBJ1-2 | NA | NA | TRBV4-1 | TGCGCCAGCAGCCAAGGCCAGAGGATCTTCTATGGCTACACCTTC | CASSQGQRIFYGYTF
TRBJ1-1 | NA | NA | TRBV5-1 | TGCGCCAGCAGCTTTGTCGGTCAGGGCGGGAACACTGAAGCTTTCTTT | CASSFVGQGGNTEAFF
TRBJ2-1 | NA | TRBD1 | TRBV29-1 | TGCAGCGTCGCCGGGACAGTATACAATGAGCAGTTCTTC | CSVAGTVYNEQFF
TRBJ1-1 | NA | NA | TRBV4-1 | TGCGCCAGCAGCCAAGATCCAGGACAGAACATGAACACTGAAGCTTTCTTT | CASSQDPGQNMNTEAFF
TRBJ1-4 | NA | TRBD1 | TRBV19 | TGTGCCAGTAGCCCGATTGCACAGGGGGCGGTTAATGAAAAACTGTTTTTT | CASSPIAQGAVNEKLFF
TRBJ1-6 | NA | NA | TRBV2 | TGTGCCAGCAGTGAAAAGGGGGATAATTCACCCCTCCACTTT | CASSEKGDNSPLHF
TRBJ1-1 | NA | NA | TRBV2 | TGTGCCAGCAGCCCACCCGGGACTGTGGACACTGAAGCTTTCTTT | CASSPPGTVDTEAFF
TRBJ2-5 | NA | TRBD2 | TRBV27 | TGTGCCAGCAGTCAAAGGGGACTAGCGGGAGTACGAGAGACCCAGTACTTC | CASSQRGLAGVRETQYF
TRBJ1-1 | NA | NA | TRBV11-3 | TGTGCCAGCAGCTTAGTCGGAGGGTTGAACACTGAAGCTTTCTTT | CASSLVGGLNTEAFF
TRBJ1-1 | NA | NA | TRBV6-6 | TGTGCCAGCAGTTACGGGGGGTACACTGAAGCTTTCTTT | CASSYGGYTEAFF
TRBJ2-1 | NA | TRBD2 | TRBV15 | TGTGCCACCAGCAGAGATTTAGCGGGAGCGACCTACAATGAGCAGTTCTTC | CATSRDLAGATYNEQFF